This TCR beta chain was retrieved from a study of blood T cells in healthy people across ages. Sample-barcoded 5' priming and a J-beta primer mix drove a second PCR of roughly 6 to 12 cycles. TCRdb re-called the 5' RACE reads with MiXCR, one entry per CDR3 protein. Among a few hundred thousand distinct CDR3 sequences, approximately 26% were seen once, and the ten largest hold approximately 3.6%. The CDR3 totals 17 residues. V was clipped by 4 bases and J by 6 bases; unmatched bases: 10. The V gene's germline CDR1 is SGHNT and CDR2 YYREEE (reference sequence). This clonotype was detected a few times. Those donating, healthy Caucasian individuals from Russia, were aged 6 to 90. These data are also associated with another study on T cells of mothers and their children. That source adds: Whether related or unrelated, pairs show similar shaping of TCR recombination output by thymic selection. Persistent microchimeric T cell clones were not found at ~100 per million sensitivity.

The material sequenced was blood. This chain connects TRBV5-4 to TRBJ2-6; 10 bases are shared with TRBD1. The receptor's source is a boy under 10 years old in good health. The CDR3 DNA is TGTGCCAGCAGCGATCGACAGGGGGCGAAAGTGGCCAACGTCCTGACTTTC. Amino acid sequence: CASSDRQGAKVANVLTF.